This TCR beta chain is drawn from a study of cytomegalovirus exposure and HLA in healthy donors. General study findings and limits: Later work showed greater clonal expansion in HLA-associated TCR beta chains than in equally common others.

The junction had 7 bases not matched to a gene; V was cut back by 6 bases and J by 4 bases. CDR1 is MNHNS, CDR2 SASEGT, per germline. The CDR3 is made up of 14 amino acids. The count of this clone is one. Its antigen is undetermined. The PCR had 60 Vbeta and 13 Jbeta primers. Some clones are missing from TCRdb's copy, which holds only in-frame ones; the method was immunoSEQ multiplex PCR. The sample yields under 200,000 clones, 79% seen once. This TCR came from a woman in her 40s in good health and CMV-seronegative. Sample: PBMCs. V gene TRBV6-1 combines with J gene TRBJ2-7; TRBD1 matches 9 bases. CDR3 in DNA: TGTGCCAGCAGGACCGGGACAGGGACATACGAGCAGTACTTC. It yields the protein CASRTGTGTYEQYF.